The sequence of this TCR beta chain was determined in a study of blood T cell repertoires in COVID-19. Profiling relied on immunoSEQ multiplex PCR, and the TCRdb table lists in-frame clones only, not all of them. The data hold a few hundred thousand clones, with over 75% observed a single time. A remark on this clone: Germline and junction disagree at one end, which may indicate a read error. This specimen includes other DNA sequences encoding the same CDR3.

Participant ages covered roughly 18 to 89 years across approximately 25 US areas. This receptor was identified in a man aged 25 to 40 who had recovered from COVID-19. Sequencing input: PBMCs or T cells enriched from blood (not recorded which).

The CDR3 here is CASSHGTGNGYTF. DNA of the CDR3: TGTGCCAGTAGCCATGGGACAGGGAATGGCTACACCTTC. This chain uses TRBV3-1 (or the pseudogene TRBV3-2) with TRBJ1-2; 9 nucleotides match TRBD1. There are 13 residues in the CDR3. Per the germline V gene, CDR1 is LGHDT and CDR2 is YNNKEL (reference sequence).